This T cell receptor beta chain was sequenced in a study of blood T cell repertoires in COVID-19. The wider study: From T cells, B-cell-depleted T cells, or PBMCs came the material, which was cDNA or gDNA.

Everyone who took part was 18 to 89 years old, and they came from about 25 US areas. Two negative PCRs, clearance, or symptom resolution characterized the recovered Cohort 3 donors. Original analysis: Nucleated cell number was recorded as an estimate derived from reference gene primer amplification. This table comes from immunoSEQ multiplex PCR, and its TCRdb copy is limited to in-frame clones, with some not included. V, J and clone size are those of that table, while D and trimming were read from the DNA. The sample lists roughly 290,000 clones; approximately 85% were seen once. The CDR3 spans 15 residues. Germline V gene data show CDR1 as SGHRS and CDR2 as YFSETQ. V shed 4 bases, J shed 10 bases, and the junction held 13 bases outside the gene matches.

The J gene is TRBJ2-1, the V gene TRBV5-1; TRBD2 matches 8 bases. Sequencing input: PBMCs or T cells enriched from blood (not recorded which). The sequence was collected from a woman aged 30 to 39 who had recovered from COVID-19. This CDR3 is CASSRKTSEAREQFF. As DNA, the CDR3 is TGCGCCAGCAGCCGCAAGACTAGCGAGGCGCGGGAGCAGTTCTTC.